This entry lists 6 T cell receptor beta chains sequenced from one sample in a study of T cell repertoires in cytomegalovirus infection. TCRdb re-derived calls from the reads in MiXCR, one entry per CDR3 protein. The sample lists roughly 280,000 distinct CDR3 sequences, approximately 9% occurring once. Sequenced sample: PBMCs. The receptors were sampled from a human donor in good health (CMV status not recorded). Some clones in this sample may be carry-over from other donors' samples.

As regards this clonotype: It may be a read error: a sequence one base away is much more abundant. The gene calls are TRBV7-2 and TRBJ1-1, with 7 positions matching TRBD1. Per the germline V gene, CDR1 is SGHTA and CDR2 is FQGNSA. CDR3 length: 13 amino acids. DNA of the CDR3: TGTGCCAACAGCCATGGGACAGCCATTGAAGCTTTCTTT. Encoded protein: CANSHGTAIEAFF.

This clonotype was detected only once. Given a much more abundant clone one base away, this may be a read error. The chain carries TRBV12-3 or TRBV12-4 and TRBJ2-7; no reliable D call. The length of the CDR3 is 13 residues. Written as DNA, the CDR3 is TGTGCCAGCAGTTTAGCGGAAGGGTACGAGCAGAACTTC. This gives the protein CASSLAEGYEQNF.

This clonotype came up many times. The chain couples TRBV7-2 to TRBJ2-7, with TRBD1 as a possible D gene (6 bases). V lost 4 bases, J lost 3 bases, and 13 bases lay in between. In germline, CDR1 is SGHTA, CDR2 FQGNSA. This CDR3 region has 14 residues. CDR3 region: CASSSQQGFYEQYF. CDR3 in DNA: TGTGCCAGCAGCTCACAACAGGGTTTCTACGAGCAGTACTTC.

This clonotype was seen at least ten times. CDR3 nucleotides: TGTGCCAGCAGCGGACAGAACACTGAAGCTTTCTTT. Encoded protein: CASSGQNTEAFF. This chain connects TRBV7-7 to TRBJ1-1, with D possibly being TRBD1 (5 bases). Trimming cost V 5 bases and J 1 base, with 5 bases left between them. The CDR3 has 12 amino acids. Germline V lookup: CDR1 SSHAT, CDR2 FNYEAQ (reference sequence).

To note about this clonotype: Compared with germline, one end of the junction differs, possibly owing to a read error. The chain has TRBV3-1 and TRBJ2-2; D might be TRBD1 (6 bases). The CDR3 totals 13 residues. Germline CDR1 is LGHDT and CDR2 is YNNKEL (reference sequence). The CDR3 is CASGTPNTRELFF. CDR3 DNA: TGTGCCAGCGGGACACCGAACACCCGGGAGCTGTTTTTT.

This clonotype has a count of ten or more. This chain connects TRBV25-1 to TRBJ1-4; 9 bases are shared with TRBD1. The CDR3 consists of 10 residues. The germline CDR1 and CDR2 sequences are MGHDK and SYGVNS. After removal of 10 bases from V and 14 bases from J, the junction contained 5 bases not matched to a gene. CDR3 sequence reads: CANPTGGLFF. CDR3 DNA sequence: TGTGCCAACCCGACAGGGGGGCTGTTTTTT.